The rows below give T cell receptor beta chains drawn from one sample of a study of cytomegalovirus exposure and HLA in healthy donors. Generated by immunoSEQ multiplex PCR, the TCRdb table keeps only in-frame clones and is missing some. Altogether tens of thousands of clones are present, 94% being singletons, with the ten largest covering less than 2.5%. Sequencing was performed on PBMCs. These receptors all come from a woman aged 18-30 years in good health and CMV-seronegative. CDR3s include the opening cysteine and the closing phenylalanine or tryptophan. The D gene is left open where the match is weak.

>TRBD2|TRBJ2-1|TRBV30
CAWNRVAGGHEQFF
>TRBD2|TRBJ2-1|TRBV9
CASSVAGGSMDNEQFF
>-|TRBJ2-1|TRBV18
CASSPNYNEQFF
>TRBD2|TRBJ2-2|TRBV7-2
CASAKRGATGELFF
>-|TRBJ2-5|TRBV4-1
CASSQDLRGAAETQYF
>TRBD2|TRBJ2-2|TRBV6-4
CASSDSTSGDTGELFF
>-|TRBJ1-5|TRBV6-1
CASSESAGAVSNQPQHF
>-|TRBJ2-3|TRBV19
CASSIGGAVADTQYF
>-|TRBJ1-3|TRBV19
CASTAIWGLWNTIYF
>-|TRBJ1-1|TRBV7-8
CASSFRGSGGAFF
>TRBD2|TRBJ2-7|TRBV27
CASSFQAGPVGEQYF
>TRBD2|TRBJ2-3|TRBV5-4
CASSLVGAGGPRDTQYF
>-|TRBJ2-4|TRBV11-3
CASSPNRVWYF
>-|TRBJ2-5|TRBV9
CASSVDSIRETQYF
>TRBD1|TRBJ2-2|TRBV19
CASSIRTGGSANTGELFF
>-|TRBJ1-6|TRBV5-4
CASSLRDRWNSPLHF
>TRBD2|TRBJ2-3|TRBV11-2
CASNGGRSVDTQYF
>-|TRBJ1-5|TRBV11-2
CASSLGIGQIQSNQPQHF
>-|TRBJ2-7|TRBV6-5
CASQQGKGFYEQYF
>-|TRBJ2-7|TRBV30
CAWSWGSDYEQYF
>-|TRBJ1-1|TRBV5-1
CASSLYRQQPIEMNTEAFF
>-|TRBJ1-1|TRBV10-2
CASSEYRAMNTEAFF
>TRBD2|TRBJ2-3|TRBV6-1
CASSVSSGGADTQYF
>TRBD2|TRBJ2-1|TRBV5-1
CASSFQREGNEQFF
>-|TRBJ2-6|TRBV5-1
CASSPDITGSGANVLTF
>TRBD1|TRBJ1-1|TRBV28
CASSPPTGGYTEAFF
>-|TRBJ1-5|TRBV27
CASSSADQPQHF
>TRBD1|TRBJ2-3|TRBV18
CASSPTGGMSTDTQYF
>TRBD2|TRBJ2-3|TRBV7-2
CASSPETSLSTDTQYF
>TRBD2|TRBJ2-1|TRBV6-5
CASSLAGVVNEQFF
>TRBD1|TRBJ1-6|TRBV7-2
CASSFRDRFNSPLHF
>TRBD1|TRBJ1-5|TRBV11-3
CASSKQGVDQPQHF
>-|TRBJ2-1|TRBV5-1
CASSWEDGSNEQFF
>-|TRBJ1-2|TRBV6-5
CASSTDSTTIDGYTF